What follows are 24 T cell receptor beta chains derived from one specimen sequenced in a study of glioma-infiltrating T cells. TCR alpha and beta CDR3 regions were amplified from RNA using iRepertoire nested multiplex PCR. TCRdb reprocessed the multiplex PCR reads with MiXCR, giving one entry per CDR3 protein. The sample lists a few hundred thousand distinct CDR3 sequences; roughly two fifths were seen once. The sample was glioma tissue, nonneoplastic brain tissue, or PBMCs (not recorded which). The receptors here all came from a human donor with low-grade glioma or glioblastoma, undergoing nonglioma brain surgery, or in good health (not recorded which).

This clonotype appeared many times. The chain is built from TRBV27 and TRBJ2-3; the D is unclear. Trimming left V 2 bases short and J 0 bases short, with 9 bases between. The CDR3 contains 15 residues. The germline V gene encodes CDR1 MNHEY and CDR2 SMNVEV (reference sequence). CDR3 loop: CASSLMYSSTDTQYF. In DNA form, the CDR3 reads TGTGCCAGCAGTTTAATGTACAGTAGCACAGATACGCAGTATTTT.

The genes are TRBV28 and TRBJ1-4; a possible D gene is TRBD1 (6 bases). The CDR3 sequence is 13 residues long. From germline, CDR1 is MDHEN and CDR2 SYDVKM. Trimming removed 8 bases at V and 2 bases at J, with 9 bases between. For the CDR3, the DNA is TGTGCCAGCCACAGGGCTACTAATGAAAAACTGTTTTTT. This translates into CASHRATNEKLFF.

The rearrangement links TRBV19 to TRBJ2-1, with 7 positions matching TRBD2. CDR3 length: 13 residues. CDR1 is LNHDA, CDR2 SQIVND, per germline (reference sequence). V shed 7 bases and J 2 bases; nucleotides not matched to a gene: 2. In DNA, the CDR3 is TGTGCCAGTAAGGCGGGAGCCTACAATGAGCAGTTCTTC. Protein sequence: CASKAGAYNEQFF.

This chain links TRBV2 with TRBJ2-7, with D perhaps matching TRBD2 (5 bases). Between the trimmed V and J ends, which lost 4 bases and 5 bases, there was a span of 15 bases. The CDR3 is made up of 14 amino acids. CDR1 SNHLY and CDR2 FYNNEI come from the germline V gene. CDR3 sequence: CASSGRFGIHEQYF. The DNA for the CDR3 is TGTGCCAGCAGTGGCCGTTTCGGGATCCACGAGCAGTACTTC.

At least ten counts were recorded for this clonotype. The chain uses TRBV27 and TRBJ2-1; D not resolved. Germline CDR1 reads MNHEY; CDR2 reads SMNVEV (reference sequence). Trimming pared 0 bases from V and 0 bases from J, leaving 9 bases between. This CDR3 has 16 amino acids. CDR3 sequence (DNA): TGTGCCAGCAGTTTATCAGGTTTCGGCTCCTACAATGAGCAGTTCTTC. Amino acids: CASSLSGFGSYNEQFF.

This clonotype was seen more than once but under ten times. At one of its ends the junction is not consistent with the germline gene, which may arise from a read error. The chain uses TRBV7-9 and TRBJ2-7; D is undetermined. Germline loops: CDR1 SEHNR, CDR2 FQNEAQ (reference sequence). The CDR3 is 13 amino acids. CDR3 sequence: CASSLEDPYEQYF. DNA for the CDR3: TGCGCCAGCAGCCTCGAGGACCCCTACGAGCAGTACTTC.

The rearrangement joins TRBV25-1 to TRBJ2-1, with 8 bases lining up with TRBD1. Germline CDR1 MGHDK, CDR2 SYGVNS. This CDR3 is 17 amino acids long. J was trimmed by 1 base and V by 2 bases; bases with no gene match: 7. CDR3 DNA sequence: TGTGCCAGCAGTGAAGGCAGGGGGCTTGGGTCCTACAATGAGCAGTTCTTC. Protein sequence: CASSEGRGLGSYNEQFF.

As regards this clonotype: This may be a read error, as it is one base from a much larger clone. The rearrangement uses TRBV28 and TRBJ1-3; the D is unclear. The ends were cut back, 6 bases at V and 1 base at J, with 10 bases in the middle. CDR3 size: 14 residues. Germline V gene data show CDR1 as MDHEN and CDR2 as SYDVKM. The CDR3 spells CASSSSGSGNTIYF. CDR3 DNA sequence: TGTGCCAGCAGCAGCTCAGGTTCTGGAAACACCATATATTTT.

This clonotype was observed many times. The chain couples TRBV6-1 to TRBJ2-7; D is undetermined. The germline V gene encodes CDR1 MNHNS and CDR2 SASEGT. Trimming shortened V by 4 bases and J by 2 bases, and 9 bases separated the two germline ends. CDR3 length: 13 amino acids. The CDR3 sequence is CASSAGLAYEQYF. As DNA, the CDR3 is TGTGCCAGCAGTGCCGGGTTGGCCTACGAGCAGTACTTC.

This clonotype was observed a few times. V is TRBV27 and J is TRBJ2-1; D is ambiguous. CDR3 length equals 15 residues. Trimming took off 6 bases at V and 6 bases at J, with 18 bases between the two ends. Germline CDR1 is MNHEY and CDR2 is SMNVEV (reference sequence). CDR3: CASSLNPGSINEQFF. CDR3 in DNA: TGTGCCAGCAGCCTTAATCCGGGCTCGATCAATGAGCAGTTCTTC.

The chain uses TRBV19 and TRBJ1-1; D is perhaps TRBD1 (5 bases). The CDR3 runs 14 residues. Per germline, CDR1 LNHDA and CDR2 SQIVND (reference sequence). Trimming cost V 5 bases and J 8 bases, with 18 bases left between them. The CDR3 loop reads CASSALGGDSEAFF. The CDR3 region has the DNA TGTGCCAGTAGTGCATTGGGAGGGGACTCCGAAGCTTTCTTT. The entire variable domain, with the rest obtained from reference TRBV19 and TRBJ1-1, is as follows: DGGITQSPKYLFRKEGQNVTLSCEQNLNHDAMYWYRQDPGQGLRLIYYSQIVNDFQKGDIAEGYSVSREKKESFPLTVTSAQKNPTAFYLCASSALGGDSEAFFGQGTRLTVV.

In the case of this clonotype: A much larger clone differs by one base, so this may be a read error. V gene TRBV7-2 combines with J gene TRBJ1-2; the D is unclear. V lost 9 bases to trimming and J lost 6 bases, with 17 bases between them. This CDR3 is 13 amino acids long. CDR1 and CDR2 (germline): SGHTA, FQGNSA. The CDR3, as DNA: TGTGCCAGAAGCATGGGGTCGACTGATGGCTACACCTTC. This translates into CARSMGSTDGYTF. The variable domain in full, completed from reference TRBV7-2 and TRBJ1-2, reads GAGVSQSPSNKVTEKGKDVELRCDPISGHTALYWYRQSLGQGLEFLIYFQGNSAPDKSGLPSDRFSAERTGGSVSTLTIQRTQQEDSAVYLCARSMGSTDGYTFGSGTRLTVV.

On this clonotype: A much larger clone differs by one base, so this may be a read error. V gene TRBV6-6 combines with J gene TRBJ2-7, with D unresolved. Germline CDR1 is MNHNY and CDR2 is SVGAGI (reference sequence). The CDR3 runs 13 residues. The germline V and J ends were trimmed by 2 bases and 2 bases, with 7 bases remaining between them. The CDR3 DNA reads TGTGCCAGCAGTTACCCCCCGCCCTACGAGCAGTACTTC. This translates into CASSYPPPYEQYF.

This clonotype came up a few times. The chain recombines TRBV28 with TRBJ2-4; TRBD2 aligns across 10 bases. Germline-derived CDR1 and CDR2 are MDHEN and SYDVKM. Losses at the gene ends were 6 bases for V and 0 bases for J; bases not matched to a gene: 17. The CDR3 consists of 20 residues. CDR3 nucleotides: TGTGCCAGCAGCCTAGGAGGGCTAGCGGGAGCCCCTCTAGCCAAAAACATTCAGTACTTC. Its translation: CASSLGGLAGAPLAKNIQYF.

About this clonotype itself: Without the conserved terminal phenylalanine or tryptophan, this CDR3 likely stems from a read error. This rearrangement joins TRBV6-2 or TRBV6-3 to TRBJ2-7, with D uncertain. CDR3 length: 12 residues. Germline V CDR1 and CDR2: MNHEY, SVGEGT. The V and J ends lost 4 bases and 4 bases respectively, with 8 bases between them. CDR3 bases: TGTGCCAGCAGTTCCGACTCTTACGAGCAGTACCTC. This encodes CASSSDSYEQYL.

J is TRBJ1-2 and V is TRBV9; D gene unclear. Per the germline V gene, CDR1 is SGDLS and CDR2 is YYNGEE. V shed 0 bases and J shed 3 bases, with 6 bases lying between them. The CDR3 loop spans 13 amino acids. CDR3 residues: CASSVGEDYGYTF. CDR3 in DNA: TGTGCCAGCAGCGTAGGGGAGGACTATGGCTACACCTTC. The whole variable domain, filled in from reference TRBV9 and TRBJ1-2, reads DSGVTQTPKHLITATGQRVTLRCSPRSGDLSVYWYQQSLDQGLQFLIQYYNGEERAKGNILERFSAQQFPDLHSELNLSSLELGDSALYFCASSVGEDYGYTFGSGTRLTVV.

With regard to this clonotype: This may stem from a read error, because a much larger clone lies one nucleotide away. The chain carries TRBV6-1 and TRBJ2-6; 8 bases match TRBD1. CDR1 and CDR2 (germline): MNHNS, SASEGT. The length of the CDR3 is 18 residues. The CDR3 nucleotides read TGTGCCAGCAGTGCCTACGGACAGGGCAGCTCTGGGGCCAGCGTCCTGACTTTC. Residues: CASSAYGQGSSGASVLTF.

The genes are TRBV11-2 and TRBJ2-7; 8 bases agree with TRBD2. The CDR3 totals 15 residues. V trimming: 7 bases; J trimming: 0 bases; junction bases outside the gene matches: 8. Germline V gene lookup returns CDR1 SGHAT and CDR2 FQNNGV. The CDR3 sequence is CASMAISGNSYEQYF. In nucleotides, the CDR3 is TGTGCCAGCATGGCTATTAGCGGGAACTCCTACGAGCAGTACTTC.

The V gene is TRBV6-1, the J gene TRBJ2-7, with TRBD2 matching 8 bases. J lost 4 bases, V lost 5 bases, and 10 bases had no gene match. Germline CDR1 is MNHNS and CDR2 is SASEGT. The CDR3 consists of 15 residues. The CDR3 here is CASSRPGLGMYEQYF. DNA of the CDR3: TGTGCCAGCAGTCGTCCGGGACTAGGGATGTACGAGCAGTACTTC.

Remarks on this clonotype: The junction departs from germline at one end; a sequencing error may be responsible. The chain couples TRBV28 to TRBJ2-1, with D tentatively TRBD1 or TRBD2 (5 bases each). Per the germline V gene, CDR1 is MDHEN and CDR2 is SYDVKM. The CDR3 totals 15 residues. DNA for the CDR3: TGTGACAGCAGTTTAACGGGGCGGCTCTACAATGAGCAGTTCTTC. This gives the protein CDSSLTGRLYNEQFF.

This clonotype was seen once. A read error may explain this, as a much larger clone is one base away. The rearrangement uses TRBV28 and TRBJ2-5, with D tentatively TRBD1 (5 bases). The CDR3 is 14 amino acids. Germline CDR1 is MDHEN and CDR2 is SYDVKM. V was trimmed by 4 bases and J by 1 base, leaving 10 bases between them. In DNA form, the CDR3 reads TGTGCCAGCAGTTCAGCAGGGCTCCAAGAGACCCAGTACTTC. Translation gives CASSSAGLQETQYF.

This clonotype was seen only a few times. J is TRBJ1-1 and V is TRBV11-2, with D maybe TRBD1 (5 bases). With 4 bases removed from V and 7 bases from J, the gap between germline ends came to 10 bases. This CDR3 has 12 amino acids. From germline, CDR1 is SGHAT and CDR2 FQNNGV. The CDR3 protein is CASSSGMIEAFF. CDR3 DNA sequence: TGTGCCAGCAGCTCAGGGATGATTGAAGCTTTCTTT.

This clonotype has a count of ten or more. The V and J genes are TRBV6-1 and TRBJ1-2; TRBD1 is a possible D gene (6 bases). Germline CDR1 and CDR2: MNHNS and SASEGT. V lost 5 bases to trimming and J lost 8 bases, with 12 bases between them. The CDR3 totals 12 residues. CDR3 sequence: CASSIQGGGYTF. CDR3 coding DNA: TGTGCCAGCAGTATACAGGGCGGCGGCTACACCTTC.

Only a few counts were recorded for this clonotype. The chain is built from TRBV20-1 and TRBJ2-7; D is uncertain. Germline V lookup: CDR1 DFQATT, CDR2 SNEGSKA (reference sequence). This CDR3 has 14 residues. The ends were cut back, 1 base at V and 7 bases at J, with 17 bases in the middle. The CDR3 here is CSARVQPMMDEQYF. The CDR3 DNA reads TGCAGTGCTAGAGTTCAGCCCATGATGGATGAGCAGTACTTC.